Below, 13 T cell receptor beta chains from the same sample are listed, as sequenced in a study of blood T cell repertoires in COVID-19 (dated by TCRdb to the early 2020s). Library preparation was by the immunoSEQ multiplex PCR assay. The source is immuneACCESS, and TCRdb retained only in-frame sequences with V and J called. Part of the clones is not carried over; for the studies checked, unresolved V genes explain less than half of this, and the remainder is unexplained. Present in this sample are about 240,000 clones, roughly 82% of which were seen just once. The ten largest clones capture over 3.5% of the sample. Input material: peripheral blood. Source of these receptors: a woman between 65 and 79 years old with acute or convalescent COVID-19.

The V and J genes are TRBV20-1 and TRBJ1-2; 7 positions agree with TRBD1. Looked up from germline, CDR1 is DFQATT and CDR2 is SNEGSKA (reference sequence). The CDR3 totals 15 residues. After removal of 3 bases from V and 4 bases from J, the junction contained 11 bases not matched to a gene. The CDR3 here is CSASASGGTGYGYTF. For the CDR3, the DNA is TGCAGTGCTAGTGCCTCAGGGGGTACGGGCTATGGCTACACCTTC.

The chain carries TRBV6-5 and TRBJ1-5; 10 positions match TRBD1. Germline V gene lookup returns CDR1 MNHEY and CDR2 SVGAGI. V lost 6 bases and J lost 4; bases outside the gene matches: 3. The CDR3 consists of 14 residues. This CDR3 is CASRRTGGNQPQHF. The DNA for the CDR3 is TGTGCCAGCAGAAGGACAGGGGGAAATCAGCCCCAGCATTTT.

This chain uses TRBV23-1 with TRBJ2-2; possible D gene TRBD1, 6 bases. TRBV23-1 is flagged as an ORF with uncertain function. V was trimmed by 4 bases and J by 5 bases, leaving 26 bases between them. The CDR3 is made up of 19 amino acids. CDR3: CASSPDKDSSIQGTGELFF. The DNA of the CDR3 is TGCGCCAGCAGTCCAGATAAGGACAGTTCAATCCAAGGGACCGGGGAGCTGTTTTTT.

This chain links TRBV19 with TRBJ2-1, with D possibly matching TRBD1 (5 bases). The CDR3 covers 15 residues. Trimming pared 9 bases from V and 7 bases from J, leaving 22 bases between. Germline lookup yields CDR1 LNHDA and CDR2 SQIVND (reference sequence). CDR3 amino acids: CASLDGSAQENEQFF. Written as DNA, the CDR3 is TGTGCCAGCCTTGACGGGTCAGCACAGGAGAATGAGCAGTTCTTC.

The chain joins TRBV6-1 to TRBJ2-7; TRBD2 matches at 9 bases. With 2 bases clipped from V and 4 bases from J, the junction kept 3 bases outside the gene matches. The V gene's germline CDR1 is MNHNS and CDR2 SASEGT. The CDR3 extends over 14 amino acids. The CDR3 DNA is TGTGCCAGCAGTGAATCAAGCGGGGGGTACGAGCAGTACTTC. This gives the protein CASSESSGGYEQYF.

The rearrangement uses TRBV2 and TRBJ2-1; 8 nucleotides align to TRBD1. Germline CDR1 SNHLY, CDR2 FYNNEI. V trimming: 6 bases; J trimming: 2 bases; junction bases outside the gene matches: 9. The CDR3 totals 16 residues. DNA of the CDR3: TGTGCCAGCAGCCGACAGGGGACAGTCGCCTACAATGAGCAGTTCTTC. Its protein is CASSRQGTVAYNEQFF.

The chain is built from TRBV2 and TRBJ2-7; 7 positions agree with TRBD1. J gave up 2 bases and V 6 bases, and 4 bases lay outside the gene matches. Germline CDR1 reads SNHLY; CDR2 reads FYNNEI. This CDR3 comprises 13 residues. The CDR3 DNA sequence: TGTGCCAGCAGCAGACAGGGCCCCTACGAGCAGTACTTC. Translation: CASSRQGPYEQYF.

The V and J genes are TRBV7-2 and TRBJ1-5, with D possibly being TRBD1 (5 bases). Germline assignment: CDR1 SGHTA and CDR2 FQGNSA. The V end was cut by 1 base, the J end by 2 bases, with 9 bases between. The CDR3 runs 15 residues. The CDR3 reads CASSLGGTGNQPQHF. The CDR3 nucleotides are TGTGCCAGCAGCTTAGGGGGCACGGGCAATCAGCCCCAGCATTTT.

The gene calls are TRBV25-1 and TRBJ2-7, with TRBD2 as a possible D gene (7 bases). Looked up from germline, CDR1 is MGHDK and CDR2 is SYGVNS. The CDR3 length is 14 residues. The germline V and J ends were trimmed by 3 bases and 4 bases, with 13 bases remaining between them. The CDR3 DNA reads as TGTGCCAGCAGTGATGAGGGGGGGGCGTACGAGCAGTACTTC. Its translation is CASSDEGGAYEQYF.

V is TRBV10-2 and J is TRBJ1-4, with D maybe TRBD1 (6 bases). The V gene lost 5 bases and the J gene lost 1 base, with 8 bases spanning the gap. Looked up from germline, CDR1 is WSHSY and CDR2 is SAAADI. The CDR3 has 14 residues. The CDR3 here is CASSPQGTNEKLFF. CDR3 coding DNA: TGCGCCAGCAGTCCACAGGGAACTAATGAAAAACTGTTTTTT.

V and J are TRBV9 and TRBJ1-5, with 7 bases lining up with TRBD1. The CDR3 extends over 15 amino acids. CDR1 is SGDLS, CDR2 YYNGEE, per germline. V lost 4 bases, J lost 6 bases, and 10 bases stayed unmatched. DNA of the CDR3: TGTGCCAGCAGCCCAGGACAGGCCGAATTTCAGCCCCAGCATTTT. This sequence encodes CASSPGQAEFQPQHF.

The V call is TRBV7-2, the J call TRBJ2-2; a possible D gene is TRBD1 (5 bases). The CDR3 is 15 residues long. Between the trimmed V and J ends, which lost 0 bases and 1 base, there was a span of 6 bases. Germline-derived CDR1 and CDR2 are SGHTA and FQGNSA. The CDR3 here is CASSLARENTGELFF. CDR3 coding DNA: TGTGCCAGCAGCTTAGCCAGGGAGAACACCGGGGAGCTGTTTTTT.

This chain joins TRBV3-1 (or the pseudogene TRBV3-2) and TRBJ2-2; 9 positions agree with TRBD2. Trimming cost V 0 bases and J 0 bases; bases outside gene matches: 5. The CDR3 extends over 18 amino acids. In germline, CDR1 is LGHDT, CDR2 YNNKEL (reference sequence). The CDR3 loop reads CASSQDLLAGSNTGELFF. CDR3 nucleotide sequence: TGTGCCAGCAGCCAAGATTTGCTAGCGGGGTCGAACACCGGGGAGCTGTTTTTT.